This T cell receptor beta chain was obtained from a study of shared clonotypes between healthy human individuals. At a deep level, the assay was run. The team ran DNA from unsorted PBMCs on ten immunoSEQ deep assay plates for sequencing. Per the authors' pipeline: ImmunoSEQ supplied junction-only sequences lacking quality scores, so filtering was different. Repertoires were generated with immunoSEQ multiplex PCR, while TCRdb's copy carries only in-frame clones and drops some. V and J calls and clone size are those listed in that table; D and trimming were worked out from the DNA. Seen here are over 400,000 clones, 70% to 80% observed once, and the top ten hold more than 10%. Comments on this clone: Its specificity is not known.

The CDR3 has 15 residues. CDR1 and CDR2 (germline): SGHDT, YYEEEE. Between the trimmed V and J ends, which lost 4 bases and 0 bases, there was a span of 11 bases. Whole-study results and caveats: Read depth was anticipated to influence clonotype sharing among donors.

The sequence was obtained from a woman in her thirties or forties in good health. Some clones in this sample may be carry-over from other donors' samples. What was sequenced was PBMCs. V gene TRBV5-6 combines with J gene TRBJ2-1; tentatively, D is TRBD1 or TRBD2 (5 bases each). The CDR3 loop reads CASSTEGPSYNEQFF. The CDR3 nucleotides read TGTGCCAGCAGCACCGAGGGGCCCTCCTACAATGAGCAGTTCTTC.